This is a list of T cell receptor beta chains from one sample in a study of early T cells in non-severe SARS-CoV-2 infection. One entry per CDR3 protein, called by TCRdb with MiXCR from the 5' RACE reads. The data show 65,000 to 85,000 distinct CDR3 sequences, with 9% to 10% seen just once and roughly 16% held by the top ten. Sequenced here: whole blood, sampled at baseline. These receptors were taken from an adult who was a healthcare worker with PCR-confirmed SARS-CoV-2 infection or an uninfected control (not recorded which). The conserved cysteine and the conserved F or W are not part of the CDR3 here. Each record gives: J gene, V gene, CDR3 protein.

>TRBJ2-3|TRBV7-2
ASSLGWDTDTQY
>TRBJ1-6|TRBV20-1
SALSGGVNNSPLH
>TRBJ2-2|TRBV5-5
ASSLDFPGELF
>TRBJ1-3|TRBV6-6
ASSYSQSSGNTIY
>TRBJ1-1|TRBV12-3/TRBV12-4
ASSLTTGEAF
>TRBJ2-6|TRBV29-1
SATGAGGANVLT
>TRBJ1-5|TRBV10-3
AISQGQSENQPQH
>TRBJ2-2|TRBV28
ASRKGQTNTGELF
>TRBJ2-7|TRBV10-3
AISESQNYEQY
>TRBJ2-3|TRBV7-2
ASSLGLAGEADTQY
>TRBJ1-1|TRBV7-8
ASSLRGTGLMNTEAF
>TRBJ1-2|TRBV10-3
AIRHTGTGEHGYT
>TRBJ2-5|TRBV12-3/TRBV12-4
ASSLVEGGQTQY
>TRBJ2-3|TRBV7-2
ASSPSGWGTDTQY
>TRBJ1-5|TRBV20-1
SALDGDRGLYSNQPQH
>TRBJ2-7|TRBV7-8
ASSLGPQASYEQY
>TRBJ2-3|TRBV7-2
ASSLDAGGSTDTQY
>TRBJ2-1|TRBV27
ASSRGGGLAGGQNEQF
>TRBJ2-5|TRBV9
ASSVGHGQETQY
>TRBJ1-1|TRBV11-2
ASSLAVGNTEAF
>TRBJ1-1|TRBV6-5
ASSYGVRNTEAF
>TRBJ1-2|TRBV28
ASSLGHVNYGYT
>TRBJ1-1|TRBV7-2
ASKINRGYTEAF
>TRBJ2-2|TRBV11-2
ASSLVAANTGELF
>TRBJ2-2|TRBV28
ASSRPLGELF
>TRBJ2-2|TRBV6-4
ASSDAAGETGELF
>TRBJ1-1|TRBV6-5
ASSRSGTSVSVAF
>TRBJ2-7|TRBV7-2
ASSRSGAGPYEQY
>TRBJ2-7|TRBV4-2
ASSQVDGEQY
>TRBJ2-7|TRBV11-2
ASKRASGSIYEQY
>TRBJ1-2|TRBV27
ASSRGVTQGGTYGYT
>TRBJ1-1|TRBV6-2/TRBV6-3
ASSYPLGAF
>TRBJ2-1|TRBV24-1
ATSDFTSDQVGEQF
>TRBJ1-1|TRBV20-1
SAGDKNTEAF